The 5 T cell receptor beta chains listed next were all sequenced from one sample in a study of metastatic and nonmetastatic thyroid tumors. MiXCR re-clonotyped the PCR reads for TCRdb. The table has tens of thousands of clones, roughly 30% seen once. Before thyroid surgery, none of the patients had received any treatment. The sample consisted of blood. These TCRs come from a female donor with papillary thyroid cancer or a benign thyroid nodule (not recorded which). Some clones in this sample may be carry-over from other donors' samples.

The sample holds a few counts of this clone. The chain joins TRBV28 to TRBJ1-5, with no clear D. The V end was cut by 5 bases, the J end by 1 base, with 9 bases between. Per the germline V gene, CDR1 is MDHEN and CDR2 is SYDVKM. CDR3 length: 14 residues. The CDR3 DNA is TGTGCCAGCAGTCTAGGACCCAGCAATCAGCCCCAGCATTTT. Encoded protein: CASSLGPSNQPQHF. The full variable domain, rest sourced from reference TRBV28 and TRBJ1-5, is DVKVTQSSRYLVKRTGEKVFLECVQDMDHENMFWYRQDPGLGLRLIYFSYDVKMKEKGDIPEGYSVSREKKERFSLILESASTNQTSMYLCASSLGPSNQPQHFGDGTRLSIL.

This clone is labeled as medium-sized. The J gene is TRBJ1-6, the V gene TRBV19, with a weak D call TRBD1 (6 bases). CDR1 LNHDA and CDR2 SQIVND come from the germline V gene (reference sequence). V lost 7 bases and J lost 7, with 11 bases in between. The CDR3 has 13 residues. CDR3 protein: CASNRQENSPLHF. The CDR3 region has the DNA TGTGCCAGTAATCGACAGGAAAATTCACCCCTCCACTTT.

The CDR3 nucleotides read TGTGCCAGCAGGCGTGAGGACGGTTCCTATGGCTACACCTTC. This sequence encodes CASRREDGSYGYTF. The chain is built from TRBV5-5 and TRBJ1-2, with D hard to call. Looked up from germline, CDR1 is SGHKS and CDR2 is YYEKEE (reference sequence). With 5 bases removed from V and 4 bases from J, the gap between germline ends came to 15 bases. The CDR3 loop spans 14 amino acids.

In this sample, this clone turned up many times. The rearrangement links TRBV7-8 to TRBJ2-1; 11 bases agree with TRBD2. J was trimmed by 3 bases and V by 1 base; bases with no gene match: 2. The CDR3 covers 16 residues. Germline lookup yields CDR1 SGHVS and CDR2 FQNEAQ. CDR3 residues: CASSLVGTSGYNEQFF. The CDR3 coding sequence is TGTGCCAGCAGCTTAGTTGGGACTAGCGGCTACAATGAGCAGTTCTTC. Full variable domain (missing parts from reference TRBV7-8 and TRBJ2-1): GAGVSQSPRYKVAKRGQDVALRCDPISGHVSLFWYQQALGQGPEFLTYFQNEAQLDKSGLPSDRFFAERPEGSVSTLKIQRTQQEDSAVYLCASSLVGTSGYNEQFFGPGTRLTVL.

This chain joins TRBV2 and TRBJ2-2; 7 nucleotides agree with TRBD2. Germline lookup yields CDR1 SNHLY and CDR2 FYNNEI. The V gene end was trimmed by 0 bases and the J gene end by 1 base; junction bases not matched to a gene: 5. The CDR3 spans 17 residues. This CDR3 reads CASSEAGGCRNTGELFF. CDR3 coding DNA: TGTGCCAGCAGTGAAGCGGGGGGGTGTCGGAACACCGGGGAGCTGTTTTTT.